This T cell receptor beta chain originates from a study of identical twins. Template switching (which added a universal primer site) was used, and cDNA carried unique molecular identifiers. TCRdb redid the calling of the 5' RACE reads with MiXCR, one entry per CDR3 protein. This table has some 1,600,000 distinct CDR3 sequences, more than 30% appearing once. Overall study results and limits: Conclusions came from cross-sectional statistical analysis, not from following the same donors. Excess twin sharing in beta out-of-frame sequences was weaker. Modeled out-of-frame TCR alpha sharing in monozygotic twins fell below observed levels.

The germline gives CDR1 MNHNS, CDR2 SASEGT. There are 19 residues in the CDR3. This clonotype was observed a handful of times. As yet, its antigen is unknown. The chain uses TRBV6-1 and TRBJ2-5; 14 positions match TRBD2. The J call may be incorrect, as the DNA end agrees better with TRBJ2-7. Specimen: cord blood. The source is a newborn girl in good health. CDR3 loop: CASSLKPTHGLAGGYEQYF. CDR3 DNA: TGTGCCAGCAGTCTGAAACCGACACATGGACTAGCGGGAGGTTACGAGCAGTACTTC.